What follows describes a single TCR beta chain. What it binds is not known. The data belong to a study of CD8+ T cells in alopecia areata. Extracted RNA was reverse transcribed into cDNA, the sequencing template. The assay was immunoSEQ multiplex PCR, and TCRdb's table has in-frame clones only and misses some. The sample lists fewer than 250,000 clones, about three fifths occurring once. Study-level results: The study found tofacitinib significantly decreased scalp clonality and expanded CD8+ clones among the top 100.

Regarding treatment: oral pan-JAK inhibitor, 5-10 mg twice daily. The clonotype originates from a human donor with alopecia areata. This material consisted of CD4+ T cells sorted from blood, taken at week 4, from a patient treated with tofacitinib.

The CDR3 sequence is CASSTDRDNTEAFF. In DNA, the CDR3 is TGCGCCAGCAGCACCGACAGGGATAACACTGAAGCTTTCTTT. The rearrangement uses TRBV5-1 and TRBJ1-1; 7 bases are shared with TRBD1. CDR1 is SGHRS and CDR2 is YFSETQ in the germline V gene. The ends lost 4 bases at V and 2 bases at J; junction bases unmatched: 5. CDR3 length equals 14 residues. Supplemented by reference TRBV5-1 and TRBJ1-1, the full variable domain reads KAGVTQTPRYLIKTRGQQVTLSCSPISGHRSVSWYQQTPGQGLQFLFEYFSETQRNKGNFPGRFSGRQFSNSRSEMNVSTLELGDSALYLCASSTDRDNTEAFFGQGTRLTVV.